These T cell receptor beta chains were read from a single sample in a study of T-cell reconstitution after alpha-beta-depleted transplantation in children. MiXCR, run by TCRdb on the PCR reads, gives a single entry per CDR3 protein. The profile shows approximately 350,000 distinct CDR3 sequences, around 15% of them singletons. Sample: PBMCs, mostly from graft donor cells, taken 360 days after TCRalphabeta/CD19-depleted stem cell transplant. The receptors were gathered from a male patient aged 2-15 years who had a stem cell transplant for acute lymphoblastic leukemia, so the T cells may come from the graft donor. The CDR3 runs from the conserved cysteine through the conserved F or W. A D gene is named only where the DNA matches it firmly. A clone size is listed for some rows: how often the clone was seen (once, few, many), or a class if it is expanded.

d_call: -; v_call: TRBV20-1; j_call: TRBJ2-2; clone_size: few; cdr3_aa: CSARVGDNTGELFF; cdr3_nt: TGCAGTGCTAGGGTCGGGGACAACACCGGGGAGCTGTTTTTT
d_call: TRBD2; v_call: TRBV4-3; j_call: TRBJ2-7; clone_size: few; cdr3_aa: CASSQLAGGSYEQYF; cdr3_nt: TGCGCCAGCAGCCAACTAGCGGGAGGGTCCTACGAGCAGTACTTC
d_call: -; v_call: TRBV20-1; j_call: TRBJ2-3; clone_size: -; cdr3_aa: CSAKLAMTDTQYF; cdr3_nt: TGCAGTGCTAAATTAGCGATGACAGATACGCAGTATTTT
d_call: TRBD2; v_call: TRBV5-1; j_call: TRBJ2-7; clone_size: -; cdr3_aa: CASSAGGPPTYEQYF; cdr3_nt: TGCGCCAGCAGCGCGGGAGGACCTCCTACCTACGAGCAGTACTTC
d_call: TRBD1; v_call: TRBV7-9; j_call: TRBJ2-7; clone_size: -; cdr3_aa: CASSRDSFYEQYF; cdr3_nt: TGTGCCAGCAGCCGGGACAGCTTCTACGAGCAGTACTTC
d_call: -; v_call: TRBV19; j_call: TRBJ2-1; clone_size: -; cdr3_aa: CASSRFGVSSYNEQFF; cdr3_nt: TGTGCCAGTAGTCGTTTCGGGGTTAGCTCCTACAATGAGCAGTTCTTC
d_call: -; v_call: TRBV5-6; j_call: TRBJ1-3; clone_size: few; cdr3_aa: CASSFYGNTIYF; cdr3_nt: TGTGCCAGCAGCTTTTATGGAAACACCATATATTTT
d_call: -; v_call: TRBV5-1; j_call: TRBJ2-5; clone_size: -; cdr3_aa: CASSPGAVQETQYF; cdr3_nt: TGCGCCAGCAGCCCGGGGGCGGTTCAAGAGACCCAGTACTTC
d_call: TRBD2; v_call: TRBV4-1; j_call: TRBJ2-1; clone_size: -; cdr3_aa: CASSQDLIPAQGLAGGLYGNEQFF; cdr3_nt: TGCGCCAGCAGCCAAGATTTGATCCCCGCCCAAGGACTAGCGGGAGGCTTATACGGCAATGAGCAGTTCTTC
d_call: -; v_call: TRBV4-1; j_call: TRBJ1-3; clone_size: few; cdr3_aa: CASSRMRGSGNTIYF; cdr3_nt: TGCGCCAGCAGCCGGATGAGGGGCTCTGGAAACACCATATATTTT
d_call: TRBD2; v_call: TRBV29-1; j_call: TRBJ2-4; clone_size: -; cdr3_aa: CSVDTSGETGLQYF; cdr3_nt: TGCAGCGTGGATACTAGCGGCGAAACGGGTCTTCAGTACTTC
d_call: TRBD2; v_call: TRBV5-4; j_call: TRBJ2-1; clone_size: -; cdr3_aa: CASSLGTSRSLRGEQFF; cdr3_nt: TGTGCCAGCAGCTTAGGGACTAGCCGATCCCTTAGGGGTGAGCAGTTCTTC
d_call: -; v_call: TRBV2; j_call: TRBJ2-7; clone_size: -; cdr3_aa: CASSQGMEQYF; cdr3_nt: TGTGCCAGCAGTCAGGGTATGGAGCAGTACTTC
d_call: -; v_call: TRBV4-3; j_call: TRBJ2-7; clone_size: -; cdr3_aa: CASSQEVRAYEQYF; cdr3_nt: TGCGCCAGCAGCCAAGAGGTGAGGGCCTACGAGCAGTACTTC
d_call: TRBD1; v_call: TRBV20-1; j_call: TRBJ2-3; clone_size: -; cdr3_aa: CSAATGGKAHTQYF; cdr3_nt: TGCAGTGCGGCGACAGGGGGCAAGGCCCATACGCAGTATTTT
d_call: -; v_call: TRBV20-1; j_call: TRBJ2-7; clone_size: -; cdr3_aa: CSAPQGRYYEQYF; cdr3_nt: TGCAGTGCTCCACAGGGACGCTACTACGAGCAGTACTTC